This T cell receptor (beta chain) was obtained from a study of radiotherapy plus CTLA-4 blockade in lung cancer. At the level of the study: For around 18% of patients, objective responses occurred, and approximately 31% had disease control.

In the case of this clone: Antigen: not known.

Sequencing used immunoSEQ multiplex PCR; TCRdb keeps in-frame clones, though not all of them. This sample has tens of thousands of clones, with less than 90% found just once. Focal radiation and CTLA-4 blockade (ipilimumab) were tested in chemo-refractory metastatic non-small-cell lung cancer patients. Broader study findings: After treatment with radiotherapy plus ipilimumab, TCR clones that came from the tumor expanded in blood. Strongest reported response predictors: early blood clone changes and post-radiation interferon-beta.

CDR1 GTSNPN and CDR2 SVGIG come from the germline V gene (reference sequence). V lost 5 bases, J lost 1 base, and 0 bases stayed unmatched. The length of the CDR3 is 12 residues. The TCR sequence derives from a human donor with non-small cell lung cancer who had stable disease on radiotherapy plus ipilimumab. This chain links TRBV30 with TRBJ1-1, with TRBD1 matching over 8 bases. This specimen consisted of peripheral blood, obtained from a patient treated with radiotherapy plus ipilimumab. CDR3 in DNA: TGTGCCTGGGGACAGGGGAACACTGAAGCTTTCTTT. It specifies CAWGQGNTEAFF.